The T cell receptor beta chain under discussion was sequenced for a study of PD-L1 blockade in urothelial cancer (dated by TCRdb to the late 2010s). In terms of the full investigation: Every patient began therapy in the mid-2010s and was given atezolizumab 1,200 mg intravenously every 3 weeks. About 90% of the roughly 29 patients were males with bladder-origin urothelial cancer, and 18 of 29 reported a prior smoking history. Progression-free survival longer than 6 months counted as durable clinical benefit, and TCR features were additionally tested against both progression-free and overall survival. Blood samples were analyzed at 3 weeks after treatment start (second dose) and at 6 weeks after treatment start. Somatic, immune and clinical correlates of response to PD-L1 blockade with atezolizumab in urothelial cancer were the focus of an exploratory multi-omic analysis. Pretreatment tumor samples, along with matched peripheral blood serially collected before and after atezolizumab treatment, were subjected to TCR sequencing. In the same patients who had TCR sequencing, pretreatment tumors also underwent whole exome sequencing and RNA sequencing. Blood samples gave median yields of 141,255 T cells and over 80,000 unique TCRs, along with a median clonality of 0.080. Pretreatment blood TCR-seq was available for under 35 patients, at least one posttreatment blood collection was obtained for 25 or so patients, and tumor TCR-seq was available for 25 or so patients. An ECOG performance status of 0 or 1 was recorded for the patients, and 0 to 3 prior chemotherapy regimens had been received by the patients. Ten or so patients reached durable clinical benefit, while 15 to 25 patients did not.

Synthetic TCR analog templates were spiked into each PCR so that absolute template abundance could be estimated from read counts. The immunoSEQ assay used bias-controlled V and J gene primers to amplify TCRbeta CDR3 regions from genomic DNA. Sequencing of rearranged TCRbeta segments was performed at approximately 20X coverage. Concerning the study's data processing: Clustering was used to correct sequencing errors, and CDR3s were annotated against IMGT to assign V, D and J genes. Downstream analyses used only productive TCRbeta rearrangements and left out out-of-frame or stop-codon sequences. Clonality was computed as one minus Shannon entropy normalized by the log of the number of unique productive sequences. Clones differing between time points or between blood and tumor were identified by Fisher's exact test with Benjamini-Hochberg correction at adjusted p below 0.01. TCRdb obtained this table from immuneACCESS and retained in-frame rearrangements with V and J assigned. These tables miss some clones; where compared with another copy, unresolved V genes account for less than half of the shortfall, and the remainder is unexplained. The V and J calls and clone size come from that table; D and trimming were worked out from the DNA. The sample table holds about 50,000 clones, of which around 88% were seen once. The leading ten clones occupy 10% of the sample.

A word on this clone: Its cognate antigen has yet to be identified. No per-base quality is available; no much larger clone lies one base away.

The CDR3 runs 14 residues from the cysteine to the phenylalanine. Just CDR3 DNA is preserved here, 42 bases in frame from base 1. Per the germline V gene, SQVTM is the CDR1 and ANQGSEA is the CDR2. V is cut back by 6 bases and J by 1 base, with 8 bases in the junction unmatched. Study-level results and caveats: Improved progression-free and overall survival was associated with having pretreatment peripheral blood TCR clonality below the median. At 3 weeks after the start of treatment, tumor-associated TCR clones in peripheral blood had expanded more in patients with durable benefit (n ≈ 24, p = 0.022). Because the sample size was small (n of about 30) and many exploratory analyses were performed, the results are intended to be hypothesis-generating.

According to the study, the label for this sample's time point signals: peripheral blood 6 weeks after treatment start. The cohort included roughly 29 patients with locally advanced or metastatic urothelial carcinoma who were treated at Memorial Sloan Kettering on a trial protocol. Peripheral blood mononuclear cells were collected pretreatment and during treatment, at between 1 and 8 total time points per patient. The Qiagen DNeasy Blood extraction kit was used to purify genomic DNA from total PBMCs and from tumor samples. PBMCs were collected pretreatment and during treatment and were isolated and stored as previously described.

The sequence links TRBV29-1 to TRBJ1-2; 7 central bases correspond to TRBD1. Specimen: PBMCs, collected around atezolizumab (anti-PD-L1) treatment. The clonotype comes from a man aged 55 to 69 with urothelial cancer. For the CDR3, the sequence is CSVHDRALNYGYTF. The base sequence is TGCAGCGTCCACGACAGGGCACTTAACTATGGCTACACCTTC.